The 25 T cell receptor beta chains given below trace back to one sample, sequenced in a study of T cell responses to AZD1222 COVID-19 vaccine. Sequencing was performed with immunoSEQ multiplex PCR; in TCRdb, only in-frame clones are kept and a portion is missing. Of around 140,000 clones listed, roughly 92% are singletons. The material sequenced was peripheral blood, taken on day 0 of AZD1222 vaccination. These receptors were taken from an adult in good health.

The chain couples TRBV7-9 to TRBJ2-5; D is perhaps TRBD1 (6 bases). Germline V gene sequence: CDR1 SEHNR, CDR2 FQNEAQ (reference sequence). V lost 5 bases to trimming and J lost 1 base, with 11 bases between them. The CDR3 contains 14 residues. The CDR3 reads CASSARTAQETQYF. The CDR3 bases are TGTGCCAGCAGCGCGAGGACAGCCCAAGAGACCCAGTACTTC.

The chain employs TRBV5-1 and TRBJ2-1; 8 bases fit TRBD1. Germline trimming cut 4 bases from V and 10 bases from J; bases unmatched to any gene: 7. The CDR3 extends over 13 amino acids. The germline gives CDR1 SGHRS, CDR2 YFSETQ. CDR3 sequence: CASSVTGAREQFF. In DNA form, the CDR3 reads TGCGCCAGCAGCGTGACAGGGGCCCGGGAGCAGTTCTTC.

CDR3 region: CATVRDRATDTQYF. The CDR3 DNA is TGTGCCACTGTCCGGGACAGGGCCACAGATACGCAGTATTTT. The rearrangement uses TRBV6-5 and TRBJ2-3; TRBD1 aligns across 9 bases. The CDR3 runs 14 residues. CDR1 is MNHEY and CDR2 is SVGAGI in the germline V gene. J was trimmed by 2 bases and V by 10 bases; bases with no gene match: 7.

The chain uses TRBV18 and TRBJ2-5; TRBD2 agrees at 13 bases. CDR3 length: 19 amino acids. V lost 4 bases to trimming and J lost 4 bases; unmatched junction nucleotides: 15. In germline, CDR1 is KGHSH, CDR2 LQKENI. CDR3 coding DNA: TGTGCCAGCTCACTTGGACTAGCGGGAGACCGGCCGAAGGGAGAGACCCAGTACTTC. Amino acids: CASSLGLAGDRPKGETQYF.

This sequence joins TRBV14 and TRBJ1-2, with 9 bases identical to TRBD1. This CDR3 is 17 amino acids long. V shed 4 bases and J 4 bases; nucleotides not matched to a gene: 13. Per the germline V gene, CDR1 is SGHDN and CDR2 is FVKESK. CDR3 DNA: TGTGCCAGCAGCCTGCAAGGGACAGGGAGGGTTTCCTATGGCTACACCTTC. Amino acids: CASSLQGTGRVSYGYTF.

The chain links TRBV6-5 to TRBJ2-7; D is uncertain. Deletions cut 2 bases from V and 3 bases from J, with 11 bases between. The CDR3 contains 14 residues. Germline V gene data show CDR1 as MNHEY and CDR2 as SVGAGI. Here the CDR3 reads CASSYRRQYYEQYF. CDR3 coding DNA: TGTGCCAGCAGTTACAGACGACAATACTACGAGCAGTACTTC.

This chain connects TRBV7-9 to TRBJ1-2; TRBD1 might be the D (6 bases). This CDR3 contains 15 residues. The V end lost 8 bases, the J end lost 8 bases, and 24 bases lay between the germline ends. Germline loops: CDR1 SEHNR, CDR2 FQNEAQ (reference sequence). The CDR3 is CASFGGLGSGRGYTF. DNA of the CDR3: TGTGCCAGCTTCGGGGGCCTGGGGTCAGGGAGAGGCTACACCTTC.

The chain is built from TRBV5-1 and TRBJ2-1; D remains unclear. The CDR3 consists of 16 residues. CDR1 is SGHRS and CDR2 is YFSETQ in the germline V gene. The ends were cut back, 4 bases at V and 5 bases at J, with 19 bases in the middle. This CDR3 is CASSPQGLPNNNEQFF. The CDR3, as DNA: TGCGCCAGCAGCCCACAAGGGCTACCGAATAACAATGAGCAGTTCTTC. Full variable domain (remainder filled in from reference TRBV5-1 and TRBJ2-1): KAGVTQTPRYLIKTRGQQVTLSCSPISGHRSVSWYQQTPGQGLQFLFEYFSETQRNKGNFPGRFSGRQFSNSRSEMNVSTLELGDSALYLCASSPQGLPNNNEQFFGPGTRLTVL.

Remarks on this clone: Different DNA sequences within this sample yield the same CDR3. CDR3 sequence: CASSLGGRTEAFF. The CDR3 DNA reads as TGTGCCAGCAGTTTGGGGGGGCGGACTGAAGCTTTCTTT. This chain connects TRBV12-3 or TRBV12-4 to TRBJ1-1; D might be TRBD1 (6 bases). This CDR3 comprises 13 residues. V dropped 3 bases and J dropped 5 bases, with 10 bases sitting between them.

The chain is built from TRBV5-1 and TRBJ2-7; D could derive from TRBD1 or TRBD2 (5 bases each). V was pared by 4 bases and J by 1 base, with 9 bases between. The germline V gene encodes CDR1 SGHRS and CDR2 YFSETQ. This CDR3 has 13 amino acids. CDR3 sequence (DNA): TGCGCCAGCAGCACGGGACCATCCTACGAGCAGTACTTC. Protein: CASSTGPSYEQYF.

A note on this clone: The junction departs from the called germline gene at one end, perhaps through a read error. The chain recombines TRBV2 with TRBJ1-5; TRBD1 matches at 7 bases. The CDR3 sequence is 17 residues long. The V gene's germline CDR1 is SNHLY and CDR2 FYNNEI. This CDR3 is CASSVGSTDREDQAQHF. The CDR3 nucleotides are TGTGCCAGCAGTGTTGGGAGTACAGACAGGGAGGATCAGGCCCAGCATTTT.

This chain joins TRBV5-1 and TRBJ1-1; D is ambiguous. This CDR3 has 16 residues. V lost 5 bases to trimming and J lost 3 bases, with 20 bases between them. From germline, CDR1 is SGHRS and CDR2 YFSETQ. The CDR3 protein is CASRMGGWGWDTEAFF. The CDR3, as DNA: TGCGCCAGCAGGATGGGTGGTTGGGGTTGGGACACTGAAGCTTTCTTT.

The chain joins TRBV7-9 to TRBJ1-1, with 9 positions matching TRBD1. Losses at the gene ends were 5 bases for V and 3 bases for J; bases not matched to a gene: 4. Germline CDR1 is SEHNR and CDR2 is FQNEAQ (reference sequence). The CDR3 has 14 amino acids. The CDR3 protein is CASSPWTGDTEAFF. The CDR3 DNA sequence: TGTGCCAGCAGCCCCTGGACAGGGGACACTGAAGCTTTCTTT.

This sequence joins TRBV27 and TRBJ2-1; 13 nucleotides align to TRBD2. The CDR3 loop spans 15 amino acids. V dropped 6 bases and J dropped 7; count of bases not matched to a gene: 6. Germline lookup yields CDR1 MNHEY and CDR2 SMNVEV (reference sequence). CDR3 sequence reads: CASRHGTSGKNEQFF. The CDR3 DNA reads TGTGCCAGCAGGCACGGGACTAGCGGGAAAAATGAGCAGTTCTTC.

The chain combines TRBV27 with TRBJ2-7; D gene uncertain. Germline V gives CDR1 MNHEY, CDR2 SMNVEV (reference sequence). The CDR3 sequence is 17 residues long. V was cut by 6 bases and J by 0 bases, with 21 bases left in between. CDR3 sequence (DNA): TGTGCCAGCAGACCACCCGGCTGGGCAGGAAGCTCCTACGAGCAGTACTTC. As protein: CASRPPGWAGSSYEQYF.

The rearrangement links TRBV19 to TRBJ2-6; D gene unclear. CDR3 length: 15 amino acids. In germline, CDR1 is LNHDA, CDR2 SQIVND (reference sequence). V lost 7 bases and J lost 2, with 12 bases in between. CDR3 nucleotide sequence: TGTGCCAGTACCCCAGGTGCCGCTGGGGCCAACGTCCTGACTTTC. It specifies CASTPGAAGANVLTF.

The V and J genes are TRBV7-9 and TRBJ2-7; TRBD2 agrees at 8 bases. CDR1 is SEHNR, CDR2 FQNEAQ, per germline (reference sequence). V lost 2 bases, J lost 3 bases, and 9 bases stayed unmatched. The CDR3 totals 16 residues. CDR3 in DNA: TGTGCCAGCAGCTTATACCCGGGAGGGCCAGACTACGAGCAGTACTTC. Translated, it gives CASSLYPGGPDYEQYF.

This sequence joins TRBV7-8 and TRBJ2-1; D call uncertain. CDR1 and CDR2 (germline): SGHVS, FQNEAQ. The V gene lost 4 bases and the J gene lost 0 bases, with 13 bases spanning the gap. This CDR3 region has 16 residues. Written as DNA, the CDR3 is TGTGCCAGCAGCTCTACTTTCGGCTCCTCCTACAATGAGCAGTTCTTC. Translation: CASSSTFGSSYNEQFF.

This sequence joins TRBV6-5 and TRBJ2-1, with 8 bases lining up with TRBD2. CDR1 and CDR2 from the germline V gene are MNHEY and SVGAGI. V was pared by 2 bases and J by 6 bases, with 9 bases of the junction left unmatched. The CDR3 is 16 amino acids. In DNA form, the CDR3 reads TGTGCCAGCAGTTACACGCGCGGGGGGCAGGGCAATGAGCAGTTCTTC. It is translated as CASSYTRGGQGNEQFF.

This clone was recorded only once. CDR3 sequence: CASSLTGADNEQFF. In DNA, the CDR3 is TGTGCCAGCAGTTTGACAGGGGCCGACAATGAGCAGTTCTTC. The chain links TRBV27 to TRBJ2-1; 8 nucleotides agree with TRBD1. CDR1 MNHEY and CDR2 SMNVEV come from the germline V gene (reference sequence). This CDR3 region has 14 residues. The V segment lost 3 bases and the J segment 5 bases; nucleotides outside the gene matches: 3.

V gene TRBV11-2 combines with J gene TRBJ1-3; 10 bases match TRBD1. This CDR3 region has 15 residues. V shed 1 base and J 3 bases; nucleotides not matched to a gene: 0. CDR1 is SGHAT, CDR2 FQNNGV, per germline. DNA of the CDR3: TGTGCCAGCAGCTTAGGGACAGGGGGTGGAAACACCATATATTTT. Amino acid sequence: CASSLGTGGGNTIYF.

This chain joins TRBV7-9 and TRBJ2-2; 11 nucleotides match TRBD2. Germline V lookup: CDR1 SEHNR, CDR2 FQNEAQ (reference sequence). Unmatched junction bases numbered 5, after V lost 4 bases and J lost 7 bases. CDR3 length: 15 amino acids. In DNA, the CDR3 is TGTGCCAGCAGCTCACTAGCGGGAGAAATCGGGGAGCTGTTTTTT. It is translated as CASSSLAGEIGELFF.

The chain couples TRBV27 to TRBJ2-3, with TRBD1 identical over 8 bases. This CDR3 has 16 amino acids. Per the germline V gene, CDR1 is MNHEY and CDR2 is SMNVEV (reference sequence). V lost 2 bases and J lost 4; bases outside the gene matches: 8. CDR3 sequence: CASSLSNGQGSDTQYF. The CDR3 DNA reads TGTGCCAGCAGTTTAAGTAACGGACAGGGATCAGATACGCAGTATTTT.

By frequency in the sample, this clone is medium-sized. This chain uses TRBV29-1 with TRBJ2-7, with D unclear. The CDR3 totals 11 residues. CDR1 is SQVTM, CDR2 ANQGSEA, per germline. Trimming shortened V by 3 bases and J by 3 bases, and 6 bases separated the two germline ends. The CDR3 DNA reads TGCAGCGTTGACGTGGGCTACGAGCAGTACTTC. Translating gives CSVDVGYEQYF.

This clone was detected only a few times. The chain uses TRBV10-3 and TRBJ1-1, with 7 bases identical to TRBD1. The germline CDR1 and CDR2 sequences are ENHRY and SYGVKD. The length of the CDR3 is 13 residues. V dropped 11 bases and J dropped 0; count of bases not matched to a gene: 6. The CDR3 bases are TGTGCCGTGAGACAGGGCGTGAACACTGAAGCTTTCTTT. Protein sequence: CAVRQGVNTEAFF.